The 12 T cell receptor beta chains in this list originate from one sample, sequenced in a study of control samples from healthy donors and cancer patients. This table comes from immunoSEQ multiplex PCR, and its TCRdb copy is limited to in-frame clones, with some not included. The profile shows roughly 80,000 clones, 85% to 90% of them singletons. What was sequenced was PBMCs. All receptors derive from a woman aged 55-70 years with head and neck cancer.

The J gene is TRBJ1-2, the V gene TRBV6-5; 8 nucleotides match TRBD1. Germline CDR1 reads MNHEY; CDR2 reads SVGAGI. The J segment lost 0 bases and the V segment lost 6 bases, leaving 6 bases of the junction unmatched. This CDR3 has 15 amino acids. CDR3: CASRGTGDSNYGYTF. The CDR3 DNA sequence: TGTGCCAGCAGAGGGACAGGAGATTCTAACTATGGCTACACCTTC.

The chain recombines TRBV6-4 with TRBJ2-1; 7 bases are shared with TRBD1. The CDR3 sequence is 15 residues long. V shed 2 bases and J 10 bases; nucleotides not matched to a gene: 11. Per the germline V gene, CDR1 is MRHNA and CDR2 is SNTAGT. This CDR3 is CASSDRFTGAREQFF. Written as DNA, the CDR3 is TGTGCCAGCAGTGACCGATTTACAGGGGCAAGGGAGCAGTTCTTC.

This chain links TRBV6-5 with TRBJ2-1, with D perhaps TRBD1 (6 bases). With 7 bases removed from V and 6 bases from J, the gap between germline ends came to 16 bases. This CDR3 comprises 14 residues. CDR1 MNHEY and CDR2 SVGAGI come from the germline V gene. The CDR3 spells CASMAGAGSNEQFF. The CDR3 nucleotides read TGTGCCAGCATGGCAGGGGCGGGTTCCAATGAGCAGTTCTTC.

This chain uses TRBV7-9 with TRBJ2-1, with D perhaps TRBD1 (6 bases). V was clipped by 1 base and J by 2 bases, with 12 bases between them. The length of the CDR3 is 16 residues. CDR1 SEHNR and CDR2 FQNEAQ come from the germline V gene (reference sequence). The DNA for the CDR3 is TGTGCCAGCAGCTTAGAACAGGGTAACCCCTACAATGAGCAGTTCTTC. It yields the protein CASSLEQGNPYNEQFF.

V and J are TRBV6-5 and TRBJ1-2; possible D gene TRBD1, 6 bases. Germline V gene sequence: CDR1 MNHEY, CDR2 SVGAGI. The CDR3 is made up of 14 amino acids. V lost 5 bases and J 4 bases, leaving 14 bases between the germline ends. CDR3: CASSPGRGGYGYTF. CDR3 DNA: TGTGCCAGCAGTCCCGGGAGGGGGGGCTATGGCTACACCTTC.

The rearrangement uses TRBV29-1 and TRBJ1-2; 7 nucleotides match TRBD1. Germline assignment: CDR1 SQVTM and CDR2 ANQGSEA. V was clipped by 4 bases and J by 2 bases; unmatched bases: 4. This CDR3 has 13 amino acids. CDR3 sequence: CSVGTGQNYGYTF. CDR3 nucleotide sequence: TGCAGCGTTGGGACAGGCCAAAACTATGGCTACACCTTC.

V gene TRBV27 combines with J gene TRBJ1-1, with TRBD1 matching over 7 bases. V was pared by 6 bases and J by 1 base, with 2 bases of the junction left unmatched. This CDR3 has 13 residues. The germline V gene encodes CDR1 MNHEY and CDR2 SMNVEV (reference sequence). In nucleotides, the CDR3 is TGTGCCAGCAGAACAGGGGAGAACACTGAAGCTTTCTTT. It is translated as CASRTGENTEAFF.

This chain joins TRBV4-1 and TRBJ2-7; 7 bases are a match to TRBD2. After removal of 0 bases from V and 4 bases from J, the junction contained 6 bases not matched to a gene. The CDR3 consists of 15 residues. The germline CDR1 and CDR2 sequences are MGHRA and YSYEKL. The CDR3 DNA is TGCGCCAGCAGCCAAGAGCCTAGCGGAGGTTACGAGCAGTACTTC. It translates to CASSQEPSGGYEQYF.

The chain is built from TRBV11-2 and TRBJ2-3, with D possibly matching TRBD1 (5 bases). CDR1 is SGHAT, CDR2 FQNNGV, per germline. The CDR3 runs 13 residues. The ends were cut back, 5 bases at V and 10 bases at J, with 16 bases in the middle. CDR3 protein: CASSPSPLRAQYF. The CDR3 bases are TGTGCCAGCAGCCCTTCTCCCCTCAGGGCGCAGTATTTT.

The rearrangement joins TRBV5-4 to TRBJ1-2; TRBD1 matches 9 bases. In germline, CDR1 is SGHNT, CDR2 YYREEE (reference sequence). Trimming cost V 6 bases and J 2 bases; bases outside gene matches: 8. This CDR3 contains 15 residues. CDR3 DNA sequence: TGTGCCAGCAATGGGCCCGGACAGGGGAACTATGGCTACACCTTC. Its translation: CASNGPGQGNYGYTF.

This clone was seen only once. The rearrangement joins TRBV3-1 (or the pseudogene TRBV3-2) to TRBJ1-4; D call uncertain. Germline V gene lookup returns CDR1 LGHDT and CDR2 YNNKEL (reference sequence). The CDR3 has 15 residues. Trimming pared 5 bases from V and 2 bases from J, leaving 12 bases between. The CDR3 is CASSVLEPTNEKLFF. The CDR3 nucleotides are TGTGCCAGCAGCGTATTGGAACCGACTAATGAAAAACTGTTTTTT.

This clone was seen a few times. The chain combines TRBV5-6 with TRBJ1-4; 8 bases align to TRBD1. The CDR3 is made up of 15 amino acids. Germline values: CDR1 SGHDT, CDR2 YYEEEE. The V and J ends lost 0 bases and 3 bases, in that order; junction bases with no gene match: 1. The CDR3 DNA is TGTGCCAGCAGCTTGGCACAGGGGGCTAATGAAAAACTGTTTTTT. Its protein is CASSLAQGANEKLFF.